This TCR beta chain was retrieved from a study of Graves' ophthalmopathy and Graves' hyperthyroidism. A word on this clonotype: Its cognate antigen is unknown.

Enrollment excluded any patients with other autoimmune diseases, uncontrolled infections, pregnancy or lactation. A diagnosis was made from clinical symptoms together with serum thyroxine, TRAb, thyroid ultrasound and orbital computed tomography. 7.5 to 10 ml of fresh blood yielded the PBMCs by density gradient. Germline values: CDR1 SGHVS, CDR2 FQNEAQ. Trimming shortened V by 1 base and J by 1 base, and 7 bases separated the two germline ends. The CDR3 is 14 amino acids. RNA transcripts were the template, and TCR beta CDR3 regions were amplified from them. HTBI primers were employed in first-round RT-PCR, then a second-round multiplex PCR followed. TCRdb reprocessed the multiplex PCR reads via MiXCR and lists one record per CDR3 protein. This sample has roughly 230,000 distinct CDR3 sequences; around a fifth occur once, and the top ten carry under 55%. Study-level points and caveats: A majority of expanded thyroid clonotypes exceeding 0.001 frequency were likewise present in blood.

The V gene is TRBV7-8, the J gene TRBJ1-1; D gene uncertain. Sequences were obtained from peripheral blood. The TCR comes from a woman between 50 and 59 years old with Graves' ophthalmopathy. In DNA, the CDR3 is TGTGCCAGCAGCTTAGTGAGTACGAACACTGAAGCTTTCTTT. This translates into CASSLVSTNTEAFF.